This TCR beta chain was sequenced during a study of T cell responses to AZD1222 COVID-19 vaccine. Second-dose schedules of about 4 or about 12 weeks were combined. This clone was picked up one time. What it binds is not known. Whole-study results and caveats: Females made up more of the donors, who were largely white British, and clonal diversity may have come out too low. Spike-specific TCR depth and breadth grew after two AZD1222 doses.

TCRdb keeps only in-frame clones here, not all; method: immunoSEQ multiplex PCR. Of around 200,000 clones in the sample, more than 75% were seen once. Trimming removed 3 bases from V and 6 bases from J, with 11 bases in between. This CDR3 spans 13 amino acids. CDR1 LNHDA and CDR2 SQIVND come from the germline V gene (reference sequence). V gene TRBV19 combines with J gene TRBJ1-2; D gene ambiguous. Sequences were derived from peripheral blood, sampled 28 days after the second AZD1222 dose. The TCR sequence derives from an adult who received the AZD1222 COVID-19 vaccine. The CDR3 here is CASSIEGKNGYTF. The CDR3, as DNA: TGTGCCAGTAGTATCGAGGGCAAGAATGGCTACACCTTC.